This T cell receptor (beta chain) appears in the sequencing data of a study of blood T cell repertoires in COVID-19. The data were produced by immunoSEQ multiplex PCR, yet TCRdb's version contains in-frame clones alone and is incomplete. Seen here are 270,000 or so clones, 75% to 90% observed once, and the top ten hold around 9.2%. Germline values: CDR1 MNHEY, CDR2 SVGAGI. The trim removed 5 bases at V and 3 bases at J, leaving 9 bases unmatched. CDR3 size: 15 residues. The sequence was collected from a human donor in a cohort sampled during active COVID-19. Source material: peripheral blood. The V gene is TRBV6-5, the J gene TRBJ1-1; 7 bases line up with TRBD1. The CDR3 bases are TGTGCCAGCAGTCTCGACAGGGTCACATACACTGAAGCTTTCTTT. Protein product: CASSLDRVTYTEAFF.